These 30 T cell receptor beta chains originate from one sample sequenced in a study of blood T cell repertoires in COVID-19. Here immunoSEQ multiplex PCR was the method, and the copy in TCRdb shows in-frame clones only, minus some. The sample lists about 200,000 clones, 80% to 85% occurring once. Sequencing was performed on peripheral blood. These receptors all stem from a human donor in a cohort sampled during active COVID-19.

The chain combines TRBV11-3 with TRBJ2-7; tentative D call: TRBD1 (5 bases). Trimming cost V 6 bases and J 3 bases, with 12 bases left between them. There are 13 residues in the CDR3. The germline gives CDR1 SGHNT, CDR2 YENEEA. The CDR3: CASSSDRYYEQYF. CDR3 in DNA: TGTGCCAGCAGTTCAGACAGATACTACGAGCAGTACTTC.

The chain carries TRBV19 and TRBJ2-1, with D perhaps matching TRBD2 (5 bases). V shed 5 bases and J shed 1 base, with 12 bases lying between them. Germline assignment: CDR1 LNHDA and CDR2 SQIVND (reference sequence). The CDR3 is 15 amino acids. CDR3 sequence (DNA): TGTGCCAGTAGTCGGACCGGGATTTCCTACAATGAGCAGTTCTTC. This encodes CASSRTGISYNEQFF.

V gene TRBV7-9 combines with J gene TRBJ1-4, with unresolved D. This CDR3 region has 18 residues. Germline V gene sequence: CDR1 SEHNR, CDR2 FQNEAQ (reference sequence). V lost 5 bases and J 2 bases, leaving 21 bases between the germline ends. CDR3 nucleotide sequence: TGTGCCAGCAGCCCAGCCGGGTCAAATTTCGGGACTAATGAAAAACTGTTTTTT. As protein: CASSPAGSNFGTNEKLFF. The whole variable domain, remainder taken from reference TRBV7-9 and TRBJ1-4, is DTGVSQNPRHKITKRGQNVTFRCDPISEHNRLYWYRQTLGQGPEFLTYFQNEAQLEKSRLLSDRFSAERPKGSFSTLEIQRTEQGDSAMYLCASSPAGSNFGTNEKLFFGSGTQLSVL.

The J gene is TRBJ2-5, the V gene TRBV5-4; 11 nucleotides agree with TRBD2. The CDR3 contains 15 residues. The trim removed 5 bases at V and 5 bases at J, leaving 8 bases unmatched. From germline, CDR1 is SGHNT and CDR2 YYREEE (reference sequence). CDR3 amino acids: CASSPTSGRRETQYF. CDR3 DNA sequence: TGTGCCAGCAGTCCTACTAGCGGGAGACGGGAGACCCAGTACTTC.

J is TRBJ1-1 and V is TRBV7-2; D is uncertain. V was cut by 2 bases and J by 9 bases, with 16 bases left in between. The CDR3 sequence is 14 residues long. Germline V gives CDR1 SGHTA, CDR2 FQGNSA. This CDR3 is CASSLSAKTRQAFF. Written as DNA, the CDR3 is TGTGCCAGCAGCTTATCCGCGAAGACTCGCCAAGCTTTCTTT.

Here the CDR3 DNA reads TGTGCCAGCAGTCCTCCGGGACTAGCGGGAGATGAGCAGTTCTTC. Translation: CASSPPGLAGDEQFF. The chain uses TRBV6-5 and TRBJ2-1; 14 bases match TRBD2. Trimming cost V 5 bases and J 8 bases; bases outside gene matches: 5. Looked up from germline, CDR1 is MNHEY and CDR2 is SVGAGI. The CDR3 totals 15 residues.

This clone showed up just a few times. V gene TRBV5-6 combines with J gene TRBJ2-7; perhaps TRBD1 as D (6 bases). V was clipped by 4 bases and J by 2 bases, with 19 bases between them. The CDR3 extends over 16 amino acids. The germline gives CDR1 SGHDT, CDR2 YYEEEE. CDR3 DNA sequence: TGTGCCAGCAGCCCGGGGAGTGGCAGGGGAACCTACGAGCAGTACTTC. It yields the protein CASSPGSGRGTYEQYF.

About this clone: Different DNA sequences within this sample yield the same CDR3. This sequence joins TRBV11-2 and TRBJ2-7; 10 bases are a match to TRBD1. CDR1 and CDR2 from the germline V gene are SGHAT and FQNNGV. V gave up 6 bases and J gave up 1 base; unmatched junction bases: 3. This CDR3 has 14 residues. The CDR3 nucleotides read TGTGCCAGCAGTCAGGACAGGGGGTCCTACGAGCAGTACTTC. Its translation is CASSQDRGSYEQYF.

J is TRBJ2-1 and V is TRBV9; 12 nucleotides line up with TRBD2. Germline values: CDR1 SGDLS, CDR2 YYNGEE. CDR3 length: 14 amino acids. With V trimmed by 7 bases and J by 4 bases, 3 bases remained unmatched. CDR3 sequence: CASGGTSGYNEQFF. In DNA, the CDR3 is TGTGCCAGCGGGGGGACTAGCGGGTACAATGAGCAGTTCTTC.

The DNA of the CDR3 is TGTGCCAGCAGCGGCGACAGGGCACAAGCTTTCTTT. Protein: CASSGDRAQAFF. The chain recombines TRBV6-2 or TRBV6-3 with TRBJ1-1; 7 bases match TRBD1. The germline gives CDR1 MNHEY, CDR2 SVGEGT. This CDR3 spans 12 amino acids. V lost 6 bases to trimming and J lost 9 bases; unmatched junction nucleotides: 7.

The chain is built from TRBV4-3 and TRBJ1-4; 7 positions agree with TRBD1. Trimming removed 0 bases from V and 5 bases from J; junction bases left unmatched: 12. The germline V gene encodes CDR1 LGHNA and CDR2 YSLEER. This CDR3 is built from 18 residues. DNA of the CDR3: TGCGCCAGCAGCCAAGAGGGGACAGCGGCATCGGGGAATGAAAAACTGTTTTTT. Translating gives CASSQEGTAASGNEKLFF.

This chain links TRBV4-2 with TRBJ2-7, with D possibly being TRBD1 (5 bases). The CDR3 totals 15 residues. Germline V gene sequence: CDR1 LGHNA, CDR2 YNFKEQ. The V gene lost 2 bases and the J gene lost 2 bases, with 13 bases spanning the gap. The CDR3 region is CASSQRTDRTYEQYF. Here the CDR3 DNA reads TGTGCCAGCAGCCAACGGACCGACAGAACCTACGAGCAGTACTTC.

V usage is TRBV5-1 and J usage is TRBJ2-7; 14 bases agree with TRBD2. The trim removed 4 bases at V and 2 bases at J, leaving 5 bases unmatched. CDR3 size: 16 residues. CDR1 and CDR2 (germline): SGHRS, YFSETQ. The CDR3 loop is CASSQGTSGSTYEQYF. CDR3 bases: TGCGCCAGCAGCCAAGGGACTAGCGGGAGCACCTACGAGCAGTACTTC.

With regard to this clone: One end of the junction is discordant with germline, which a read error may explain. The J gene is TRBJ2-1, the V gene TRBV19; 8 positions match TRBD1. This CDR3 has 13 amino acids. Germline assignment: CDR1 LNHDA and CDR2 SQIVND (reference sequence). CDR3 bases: TGTGCCAGTAACAGGGACAGGTACAGTGAGCAGTTCTTC. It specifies CASNRDRYSEQFF.

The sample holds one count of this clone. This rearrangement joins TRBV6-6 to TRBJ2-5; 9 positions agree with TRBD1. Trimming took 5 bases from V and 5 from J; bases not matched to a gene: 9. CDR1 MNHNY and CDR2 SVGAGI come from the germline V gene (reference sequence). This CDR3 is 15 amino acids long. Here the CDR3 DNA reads TGTGCCAGCAGTATAAGAGGACAGGGGCAGGAGACCCAGTACTTC. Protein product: CASSIRGQGQETQYF.

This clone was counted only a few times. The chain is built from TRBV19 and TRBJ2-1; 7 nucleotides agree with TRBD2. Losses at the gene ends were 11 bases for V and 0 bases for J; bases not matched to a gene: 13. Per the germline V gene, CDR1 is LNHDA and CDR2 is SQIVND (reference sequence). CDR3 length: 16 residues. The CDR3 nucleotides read TGTGCCGTGGGAGGGCCCGGAACCTCCTCCTACAATGAGCAGTTCTTC. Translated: CAVGGPGTSSYNEQFF.

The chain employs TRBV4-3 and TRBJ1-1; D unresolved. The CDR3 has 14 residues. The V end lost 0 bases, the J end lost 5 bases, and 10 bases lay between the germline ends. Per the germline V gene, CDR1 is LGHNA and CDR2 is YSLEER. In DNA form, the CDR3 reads TGCGCCAGCAGCCAAGATTGGGGAGGAACTGAAGCTTTCTTT. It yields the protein CASSQDWGGTEAFF.

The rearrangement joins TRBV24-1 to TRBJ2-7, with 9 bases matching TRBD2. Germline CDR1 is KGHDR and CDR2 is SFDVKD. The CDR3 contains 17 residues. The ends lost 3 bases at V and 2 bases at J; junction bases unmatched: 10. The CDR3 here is CATSDAGGAGGPYEQYF. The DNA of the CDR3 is TGTGCCACCAGTGATGCTGGAGGCGCGGGAGGGCCCTACGAGCAGTACTTC.

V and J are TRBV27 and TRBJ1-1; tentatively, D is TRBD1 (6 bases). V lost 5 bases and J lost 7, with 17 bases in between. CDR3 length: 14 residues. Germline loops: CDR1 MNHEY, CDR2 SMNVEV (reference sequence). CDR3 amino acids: CASSLHRAGDEAFF. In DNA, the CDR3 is TGTGCCAGCAGTCTACACAGGGCGGGCGATGAAGCTTTCTTT.

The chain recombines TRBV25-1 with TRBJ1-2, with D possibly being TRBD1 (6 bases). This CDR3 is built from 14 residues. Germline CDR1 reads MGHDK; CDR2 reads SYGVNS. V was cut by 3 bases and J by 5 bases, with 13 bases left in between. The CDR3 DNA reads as TGTGCCAGCAGTGAGCCCGGGACACAGTATGGCTACACCTTC. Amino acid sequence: CASSEPGTQYGYTF.

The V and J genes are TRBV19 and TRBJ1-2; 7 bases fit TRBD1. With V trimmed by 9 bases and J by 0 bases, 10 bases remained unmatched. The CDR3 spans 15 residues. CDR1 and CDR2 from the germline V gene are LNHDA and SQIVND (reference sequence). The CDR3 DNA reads TGTGCCAGCTGCACCTCGCAGGGGGCTAACTATGGCTACACCTTC. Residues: CASCTSQGANYGYTF.

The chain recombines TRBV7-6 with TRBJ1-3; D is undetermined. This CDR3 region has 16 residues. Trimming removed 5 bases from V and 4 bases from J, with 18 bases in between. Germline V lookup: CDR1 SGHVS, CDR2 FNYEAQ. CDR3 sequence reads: CASSLGPVRSGNTIYF. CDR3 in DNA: TGTGCCAGCAGCCTTGGGCCTGTAAGGTCCGGAAACACCATATATTTT.

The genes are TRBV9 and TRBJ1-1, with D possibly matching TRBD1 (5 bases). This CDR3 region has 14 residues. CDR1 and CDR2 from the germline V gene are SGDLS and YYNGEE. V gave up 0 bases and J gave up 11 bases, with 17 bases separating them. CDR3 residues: CASSVGLGLTRAFF. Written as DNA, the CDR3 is TGTGCCAGCAGCGTAGGACTGGGGCTAACCCGCGCTTTCTTT.

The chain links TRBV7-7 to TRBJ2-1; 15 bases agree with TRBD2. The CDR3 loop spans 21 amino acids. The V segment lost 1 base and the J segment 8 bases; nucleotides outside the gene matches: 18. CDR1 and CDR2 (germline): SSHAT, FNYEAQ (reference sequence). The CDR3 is CASSLVSPGLAGGPGSHEQFF. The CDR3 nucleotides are TGTGCCAGCAGCTTAGTAAGTCCGGGACTAGCGGGAGGCCCCGGGTCTCATGAGCAGTTCTTC.

CDR3 bases: TGTGCCAGCAGGCTTAGCAAACAAGAGACCCAGTACTTC. As protein: CASRLSKQETQYF. The chain links TRBV12-3 or TRBV12-4 to TRBJ2-5; D call uncertain. Trimming removed 6 bases at V and 2 bases at J, with 10 bases between. This CDR3 is 13 amino acids long.

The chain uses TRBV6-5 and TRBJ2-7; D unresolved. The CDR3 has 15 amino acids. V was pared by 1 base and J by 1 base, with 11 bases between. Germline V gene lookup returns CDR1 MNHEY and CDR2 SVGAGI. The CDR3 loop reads CASSYYAERSYEQYF. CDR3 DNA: TGTGCCAGCAGTTACTATGCGGAACGATCCTACGAGCAGTACTTC.

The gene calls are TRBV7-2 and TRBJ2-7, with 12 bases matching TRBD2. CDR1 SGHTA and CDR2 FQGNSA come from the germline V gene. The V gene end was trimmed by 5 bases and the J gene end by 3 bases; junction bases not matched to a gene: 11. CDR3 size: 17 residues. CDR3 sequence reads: CASSLPPTSGRDYEQYF. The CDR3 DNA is TGTGCCAGCAGCCTACCCCCGACTAGCGGGAGAGACTACGAGCAGTACTTC.

CDR3 in amino acids: CASSLTGGYEQYF. The CDR3 nucleotides are TGTGCCAGCAGTTTGACAGGGGGCTACGAGCAGTACTTC. The chain carries TRBV27 and TRBJ2-7, with 9 bases lining up with TRBD1. CDR1 and CDR2 (germline): MNHEY, SMNVEV (reference sequence). The CDR3 extends over 13 amino acids. V was pared by 3 bases and J by 3 bases, with 0 bases of the junction left unmatched.

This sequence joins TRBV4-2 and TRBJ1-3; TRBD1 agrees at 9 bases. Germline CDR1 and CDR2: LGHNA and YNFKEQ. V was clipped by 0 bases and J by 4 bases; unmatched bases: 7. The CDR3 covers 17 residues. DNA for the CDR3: TGTGCCAGCAGCCAAGATAAGGGACAGGGCAACGGAAACACCATATATTTT. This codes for CASSQDKGQGNGNTIYF.

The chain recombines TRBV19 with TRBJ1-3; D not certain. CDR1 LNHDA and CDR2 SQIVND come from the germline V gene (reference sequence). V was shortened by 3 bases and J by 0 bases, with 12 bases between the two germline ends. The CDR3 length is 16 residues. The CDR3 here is CASSIVAGVSGNTIYF. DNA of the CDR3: TGTGCCAGTAGTATCGTAGCCGGCGTCTCTGGAAACACCATATATTTT.